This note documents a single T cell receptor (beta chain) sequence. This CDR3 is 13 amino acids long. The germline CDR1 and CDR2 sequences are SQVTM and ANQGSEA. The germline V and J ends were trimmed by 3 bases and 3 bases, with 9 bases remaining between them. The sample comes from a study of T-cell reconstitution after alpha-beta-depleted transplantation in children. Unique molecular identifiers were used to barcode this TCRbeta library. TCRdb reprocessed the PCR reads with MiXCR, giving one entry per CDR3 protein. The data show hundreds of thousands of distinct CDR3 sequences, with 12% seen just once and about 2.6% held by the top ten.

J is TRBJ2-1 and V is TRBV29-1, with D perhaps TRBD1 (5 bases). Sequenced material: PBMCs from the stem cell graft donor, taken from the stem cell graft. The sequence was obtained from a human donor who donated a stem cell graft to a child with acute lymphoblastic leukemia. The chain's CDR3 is CSVDWGGYNEQFF. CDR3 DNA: TGCAGCGTTGATTGGGGCGGCTACAATGAGCAGTTCTTC.